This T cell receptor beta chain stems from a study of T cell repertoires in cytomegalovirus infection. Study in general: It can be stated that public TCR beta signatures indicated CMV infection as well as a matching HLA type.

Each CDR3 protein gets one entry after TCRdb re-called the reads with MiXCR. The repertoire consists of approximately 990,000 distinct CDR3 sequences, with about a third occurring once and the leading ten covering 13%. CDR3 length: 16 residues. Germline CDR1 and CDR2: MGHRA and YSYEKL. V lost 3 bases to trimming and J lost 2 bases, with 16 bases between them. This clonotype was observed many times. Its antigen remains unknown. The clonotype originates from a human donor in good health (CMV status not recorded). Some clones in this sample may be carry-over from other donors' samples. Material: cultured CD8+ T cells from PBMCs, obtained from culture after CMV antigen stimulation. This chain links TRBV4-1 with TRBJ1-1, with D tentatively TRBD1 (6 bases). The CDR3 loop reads CASSQEEDSTNTEAFF. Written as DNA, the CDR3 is TGCGCCAGCAGCCAGGAAGAGGACAGCACAAACACTGAAGCTTTCTTT.